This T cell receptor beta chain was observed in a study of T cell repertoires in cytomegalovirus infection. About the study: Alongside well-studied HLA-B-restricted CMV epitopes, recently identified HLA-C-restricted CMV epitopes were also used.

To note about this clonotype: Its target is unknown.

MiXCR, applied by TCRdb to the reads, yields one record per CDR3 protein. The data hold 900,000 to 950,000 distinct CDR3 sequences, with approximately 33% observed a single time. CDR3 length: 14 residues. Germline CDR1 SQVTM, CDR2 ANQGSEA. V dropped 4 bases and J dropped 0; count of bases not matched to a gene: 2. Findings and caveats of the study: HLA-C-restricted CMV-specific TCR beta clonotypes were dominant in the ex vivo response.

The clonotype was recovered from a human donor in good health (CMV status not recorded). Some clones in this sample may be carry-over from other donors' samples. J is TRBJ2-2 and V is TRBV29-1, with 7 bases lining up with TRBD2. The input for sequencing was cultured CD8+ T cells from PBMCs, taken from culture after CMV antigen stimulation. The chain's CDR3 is CSVGGGSNTGELFF. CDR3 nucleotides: TGCAGCGTTGGGGGGGGGTCGAACACCGGGGAGCTGTTTTTT.